A selection of T cell receptor beta chains follows, all from one sample in a study of T cell clonotyping in hematopoietic cell transplantation. Sequencing used immunoSEQ multiplex PCR; TCRdb keeps in-frame clones, though not all of them. The sample lists almost 600 clones, around 94% occurring once. Sequences were derived from PBMCs, sampled 180 days after allogeneic stem cell transplant. The receptors stem from a male patient aged 50 or older who had an allogeneic stem cell transplant from a related donor, so the T cells may come from the graft donor. Some clones in this sample may be carry-over from other donors' samples. CDR3s include the opening cysteine and the closing phenylalanine or tryptophan. Size values are once, few and many counts, or a class for expanded clones, and some rows have none.

V	size	J	CDR3
TRBV7-2	few	TRBJ2-1	CASSPSQGTYNEQFF
TRBV29-1	NA	TRBJ1-2	CSVLGGNGYTF
TRBV6-5	NA	TRBJ1-2	CASSPREAYGYTF
TRBV6-5	NA	TRBJ1-1	CASSPIQGVAAFF
TRBV19	once	TRBJ2-1	CASSWQGAHNEQFF
TRBV9	NA	TRBJ2-2	CASSSPGGEMHPLNTGELFF
TRBV6-5	NA	TRBJ2-2	CASSFGGNTGELFF
TRBV30	NA	TRBJ1-4	CAWSYGGTNNEKLFF
TRBV7-9	NA	TRBJ2-7	CASSPGTGEYEQYF
TRBV28	NA	TRBJ1-5	CASSFYSNQPQHF
TRBV6-6	NA	TRBJ2-1	CASSWGLAGEGNEQFF